These 5 T cell receptor beta chains were sequenced from one sample in a study of blood T cell repertoires in COVID-19. Data came from immunoSEQ multiplex PCR; TCRdb stores just in-frame clones and leaves some out. The profile shows more than 80,000 clones, under 85% of them singletons. Sequencing was done on a sample of peripheral blood. The receptor source for this set is a woman older than 75 with COVID-19, enrolled during active disease.

V and J are TRBV28 and TRBJ1-2; a weak D match, TRBD1 (5 bases). The V end lost 7 bases, the J end lost 6 bases, and 15 bases lay between the germline ends. CDR1 is MDHEN and CDR2 is SYDVKM in the germline V gene. The CDR3 is 13 residues long. CDR3 sequence reads: CASTFGEGHGYTF. DNA for the CDR3: TGTGCCAGCACCTTCGGGGAGGGGCATGGCTACACCTTC.

The gene calls are TRBV5-8 and TRBJ2-3, with 10 bases fitting TRBD2. The CDR3 is made up of 18 amino acids. The germline V gene encodes CDR1 SGHTS and CDR2 YDEGEE. V lost 3 bases and J lost 3; bases outside the gene matches: 13. The CDR3: CASSWGWASGSRTDTQYF. Written as DNA, the CDR3 is TGTGCCAGCAGCTGGGGTTGGGCTAGCGGGAGTCGGACAGATACGCAGTATTTT.

This chain connects TRBV4-1 to TRBJ2-1; 7 bases align to TRBD2. The CDR3 is 13 residues long. The V gene end was trimmed by 3 bases and the J gene end by 4 bases; junction bases not matched to a gene: 0. Germline loops: CDR1 MGHRA, CDR2 YSYEKL. CDR3 sequence reads: CASSQGGYNEQFF. In nucleotides, the CDR3 is TGCGCCAGCAGCCAGGGAGGGTACAATGAGCAGTTCTTC.

The chain joins TRBV7-8 to TRBJ1-5, with D perhaps TRBD1 (5 bases). V lost 6 bases and J 5 bases, leaving 17 bases between the germline ends. This CDR3 contains 15 residues. CDR1 and CDR2 (germline): SGHVS, FQNEAQ. The CDR3 reads CASSFSRGGYQPQHF. The CDR3 bases are TGTGCCAGCAGTTTCTCAAGGGGAGGGTATCAGCCCCAGCATTTT. Together with reference TRBV7-8 and TRBJ1-5, the CDR3 gives the full variable domain: GAGVSQSPRYKVAKRGQDVALRCDPISGHVSLFWYQQALGQGPEFLTYFQNEAQLDKSGLPSDRFFAERPEGSVSTLKIQRTQQEDSAVYLCASSFSRGGYQPQHFGDGTRLSIL.

This clone appeared once. V and J are TRBV9 and TRBJ2-5; D unclear. V was cut by 0 bases and J by 1 base, with 4 bases left in between. Germline loops: CDR1 SGDLS, CDR2 YYNGEE. The CDR3 extends over 13 amino acids. Here the CDR3 reads CASSVASQETQYF. The CDR3 DNA is TGTGCCAGCAGCGTAGCCAGCCAAGAGACCCAGTACTTC.